The rows below give T cell receptor beta chains drawn from one sample of a study of regulatory T cells in long-lasting Graves disease. Each CDR3 protein gets one entry after TCRdb re-called the multiplex PCR reads with MiXCR. This table holds approximately 380,000 distinct CDR3 sequences, under 25% found once. Sequencing used peripheral blood mononuclear cells (PBMCs), obtained when the disease was refractory, from a patient treated with antithyroid drugs. All receptors come from a female donor with Graves disease. The CDR3 runs from the conserved cysteine through the conserved F or W. The D gene is left open where the match is weak. For some rows the clone size is stated as once, few or many, or as a class when expanded; others skip it.

J: TRBJ1-5; size: .; V: TRBV18; D: .; DNA: TGTGCCAGCTCGGCTGGGGGGCAGGAGATTAATCAGCCCCAGCATTTT; CDR3: CASSAGGQEINQPQHF
J: TRBJ2-5; size: many; V: TRBV18; D: TRBD2; DNA: TGTGCCAGCTCACCACCTTTTCCTAGCGGCCTCGGGGAGACCCAGTACTTC; CDR3: CASSPPFPSGLGETQYF
J: TRBJ2-7; size: .; V: TRBV10-3; D: .; DNA: TGTGCCATCGGTGGGGGGAGCTCCTACGAGCAGTACTTC; CDR3: CAIGGGSSYEQYF
J: TRBJ2-7; size: .; V: TRBV6-1; D: TRBD1; DNA: TGTGCCAGCACGGTTTCGGGACAGCCCTACGAGCAGTACTTC; CDR3: CASTVSGQPYEQYF
J: TRBJ1-5; size: few; V: TRBV29-1; D: .; DNA: TGCAGCGTTGGTCCAGAGCCCCAGCATTTT; CDR3: CSVGPEPQHF
J: TRBJ1-3; size: .; V: TRBV12-3/TRBV12-4; D: .; DNA: TGTGCCAGCAGTTTAAACCGGAATGCTGGAAACACCATATATTTT; CDR3: CASSLNRNAGNTIYF
J: TRBJ1-5; size: few; V: TRBV27; D: .; DNA: TGTGCCAGCAAACAGGGCAATCAGCCCCAGCATTTT; CDR3: CASKQGNQPQHF
J: TRBJ1-6; size: few; V: TRBV5-5; D: TRBD1; DNA: TGTGCCAGCAGCCAGGGGGTCCTCAATAATTCACCCCTCCACTTT; CDR3: CASSQGVLNNSPLHF
J: TRBJ1-2; size: .; V: TRBV5-1; D: .; DNA: TGCGCCAGCAGCGCAGGGACAACGCGCGGCTACACCTTC; CDR3: CASSAGTTRGYTF
J: TRBJ2-5; size: many; V: TRBV7-9; D: .; DNA: TGTGCCAGCAGCTTAGATCGGGGCTTGGGGACCCAGTACTTC; CDR3: CASSLDRGLGTQYF
J: TRBJ1-6; size: few; V: TRBV30; D: .; DNA: TGTGCCTGGAGTGTAGGAGGATCTGGTAATTCACCCCTCCACTTT; CDR3: CAWSVGGSGNSPLHF
J: TRBJ1-2; size: many; V: TRBV2; D: .; DNA: TGTGCCAGCAGTGAGGGGTCGGTCTATGGCTACACCTTC; CDR3: CASSEGSVYGYTF
J: TRBJ2-7; size: many; V: TRBV6-2/TRBV6-3; D: .; DNA: TGTGCCAGCAGTAACCCCCCAACCGCCGAGCAGTACTTC; CDR3: CASSNPPTAEQYF
J: TRBJ2-2; size: few; V: TRBV10-3; D: .; DNA: TGTGCCATCAGTGCCACCCTCCAAAGCGGGGAGCTGTTTTTT; CDR3: CAISATLQSGELFF
J: TRBJ2-3; size: .; V: TRBV28; D: .; DNA: TGTGCCAGCAGTTCCCTTAAGGGAACCCCCACAGATACGCAGTATTTT; CDR3: CASSSLKGTPTDTQYF
J: TRBJ2-4; size: .; V: TRBV20-1; D: TRBD1; DNA: TGCAGTGCTAACTCCGTACCGGGACAGGGGACCAAAAACATTCAGTACTTC; CDR3: CSANSVPGQGTKNIQYF
J: TRBJ2-7; size: few; V: TRBV12-3/TRBV12-4; D: .; DNA: TGTGCCAGCAGAAAATCAGGAGTCTACGAGCAGTACTTC; CDR3: CASRKSGVYEQYF
J: TRBJ2-7; size: few; V: TRBV11-2; D: TRBD2; DNA: TGCGCCAGCAGCCAGTCACTAGCGGGAGTGTACGAGCAGTACTTC; CDR3: CASSQSLAGVYEQYF
J: TRBJ2-1; size: .; V: TRBV28; D: TRBD2; DNA: TGTGCCAGCAGTTTAATAGCGGGAGGGCCGAACAATGAGCAGTTCTTC; CDR3: CASSLIAGGPNNEQFF
J: TRBJ1-5; size: many; V: TRBV12-3/TRBV12-4; D: .; DNA: TGTGCCAGCAGTCTTGAATGGGGCAATCAGCCCCAGCATTTT; CDR3: CASSLEWGNQPQHF
J: TRBJ2-5; size: .; V: TRBV29-1; D: TRBD2; DNA: TGCAGCGTTGAAGAGCTTAGCGGGAGGGCCGTAGAGACCCAGTACTTC; CDR3: CSVEELSGRAVETQYF
J: TRBJ1-2; size: few; V: TRBV6-1; D: TRBD1; DNA: TGTGCCAGCAGCCGGACAGGTGCTAACTATGGCTACACCTTC; CDR3: CASSRTGANYGYTF
J: TRBJ1-3; size: .; V: TRBV12-3/TRBV12-4; D: .; DNA: TGTGCCAGCAGTTTGTTTCAAGGGTTGTCTGGAAACACCATATATTTT; CDR3: CASSLFQGLSGNTIYF
J: TRBJ1-1; size: many; V: TRBV2; D: .; DNA: TGTGCCAGCAGGGCCGACACGGGGAACACTGAAGCTTTCTTT; CDR3: CASRADTGNTEAFF
J: TRBJ1-5; size: many; V: TRBV6-1; D: TRBD1; DNA: TGTGCCAGCAGTCTGGACAGGGGGCGGCAGCCCCAGCATTTT; CDR3: CASSLDRGRQPQHF
J: TRBJ1-5; size: few; V: TRBV19; D: .; DNA: TGTGCCATCGGAGGGTCTGGTCAGCCCCAGCATTTT; CDR3: CAIGGSGQPQHF
J: TRBJ2-1; size: .; V: TRBV12-3/TRBV12-4; D: .; DNA: TGTGCCAGCAGTTTAGGTGTAGATGAGCAGTTCTTC; CDR3: CASSLGVDEQFF
J: TRBJ2-5; size: many; V: TRBV7-9; D: .; DNA: TGTGCCAGCAGCCCTGGCAGTCAGCAAGAGACCCAGTACTTC; CDR3: CASSPGSQQETQYF
J: TRBJ2-2; size: few; V: TRBV9; D: .; DNA: TGTGCCAGCAGCGTAGCGGCTTCGAACACCGGGGAGCTGTTTTTT; CDR3: CASSVAASNTGELFF
J: TRBJ2-7; size: .; V: TRBV29-1; D: .; DNA: TGCAGCGTCGAGACAGGAGCCGCCTACGAGCAGTACTTC; CDR3: CSVETGAAYEQYF
J: TRBJ1-5; size: few; V: TRBV12-3/TRBV12-4; D: .; DNA: TGTGCCAGCAGTTACTACGGGGGACCCCAGCATTTT; CDR3: CASSYYGGPQHF
J: TRBJ2-5; size: many; V: TRBV30; D: TRBD2; DNA: TGTGCCTGGACACCGGGAGGGGCCATTCAAGAGACCCAGTACTTC; CDR3: CAWTPGGAIQETQYF
J: TRBJ1-3; size: few; V: TRBV6-1; D: .; DNA: TGTGCCAGCAGCCAGTATGGGTCTGGAAACACCATATATTTT; CDR3: CASSQYGSGNTIYF
J: TRBJ1-1; size: .; V: TRBV5-1; D: .; DNA: TGCGCCAGCAGCTTGGAGGCATGGACTGAAGCTTTCTTT; CDR3: CASSLEAWTEAFF
J: TRBJ1-1; size: .; V: TRBV20-1; D: .; DNA: TGCAGTCAGTCCTCGGGGCAGACCTACACTGAAGCTTTCTTT; CDR3: CSQSSGQTYTEAFF